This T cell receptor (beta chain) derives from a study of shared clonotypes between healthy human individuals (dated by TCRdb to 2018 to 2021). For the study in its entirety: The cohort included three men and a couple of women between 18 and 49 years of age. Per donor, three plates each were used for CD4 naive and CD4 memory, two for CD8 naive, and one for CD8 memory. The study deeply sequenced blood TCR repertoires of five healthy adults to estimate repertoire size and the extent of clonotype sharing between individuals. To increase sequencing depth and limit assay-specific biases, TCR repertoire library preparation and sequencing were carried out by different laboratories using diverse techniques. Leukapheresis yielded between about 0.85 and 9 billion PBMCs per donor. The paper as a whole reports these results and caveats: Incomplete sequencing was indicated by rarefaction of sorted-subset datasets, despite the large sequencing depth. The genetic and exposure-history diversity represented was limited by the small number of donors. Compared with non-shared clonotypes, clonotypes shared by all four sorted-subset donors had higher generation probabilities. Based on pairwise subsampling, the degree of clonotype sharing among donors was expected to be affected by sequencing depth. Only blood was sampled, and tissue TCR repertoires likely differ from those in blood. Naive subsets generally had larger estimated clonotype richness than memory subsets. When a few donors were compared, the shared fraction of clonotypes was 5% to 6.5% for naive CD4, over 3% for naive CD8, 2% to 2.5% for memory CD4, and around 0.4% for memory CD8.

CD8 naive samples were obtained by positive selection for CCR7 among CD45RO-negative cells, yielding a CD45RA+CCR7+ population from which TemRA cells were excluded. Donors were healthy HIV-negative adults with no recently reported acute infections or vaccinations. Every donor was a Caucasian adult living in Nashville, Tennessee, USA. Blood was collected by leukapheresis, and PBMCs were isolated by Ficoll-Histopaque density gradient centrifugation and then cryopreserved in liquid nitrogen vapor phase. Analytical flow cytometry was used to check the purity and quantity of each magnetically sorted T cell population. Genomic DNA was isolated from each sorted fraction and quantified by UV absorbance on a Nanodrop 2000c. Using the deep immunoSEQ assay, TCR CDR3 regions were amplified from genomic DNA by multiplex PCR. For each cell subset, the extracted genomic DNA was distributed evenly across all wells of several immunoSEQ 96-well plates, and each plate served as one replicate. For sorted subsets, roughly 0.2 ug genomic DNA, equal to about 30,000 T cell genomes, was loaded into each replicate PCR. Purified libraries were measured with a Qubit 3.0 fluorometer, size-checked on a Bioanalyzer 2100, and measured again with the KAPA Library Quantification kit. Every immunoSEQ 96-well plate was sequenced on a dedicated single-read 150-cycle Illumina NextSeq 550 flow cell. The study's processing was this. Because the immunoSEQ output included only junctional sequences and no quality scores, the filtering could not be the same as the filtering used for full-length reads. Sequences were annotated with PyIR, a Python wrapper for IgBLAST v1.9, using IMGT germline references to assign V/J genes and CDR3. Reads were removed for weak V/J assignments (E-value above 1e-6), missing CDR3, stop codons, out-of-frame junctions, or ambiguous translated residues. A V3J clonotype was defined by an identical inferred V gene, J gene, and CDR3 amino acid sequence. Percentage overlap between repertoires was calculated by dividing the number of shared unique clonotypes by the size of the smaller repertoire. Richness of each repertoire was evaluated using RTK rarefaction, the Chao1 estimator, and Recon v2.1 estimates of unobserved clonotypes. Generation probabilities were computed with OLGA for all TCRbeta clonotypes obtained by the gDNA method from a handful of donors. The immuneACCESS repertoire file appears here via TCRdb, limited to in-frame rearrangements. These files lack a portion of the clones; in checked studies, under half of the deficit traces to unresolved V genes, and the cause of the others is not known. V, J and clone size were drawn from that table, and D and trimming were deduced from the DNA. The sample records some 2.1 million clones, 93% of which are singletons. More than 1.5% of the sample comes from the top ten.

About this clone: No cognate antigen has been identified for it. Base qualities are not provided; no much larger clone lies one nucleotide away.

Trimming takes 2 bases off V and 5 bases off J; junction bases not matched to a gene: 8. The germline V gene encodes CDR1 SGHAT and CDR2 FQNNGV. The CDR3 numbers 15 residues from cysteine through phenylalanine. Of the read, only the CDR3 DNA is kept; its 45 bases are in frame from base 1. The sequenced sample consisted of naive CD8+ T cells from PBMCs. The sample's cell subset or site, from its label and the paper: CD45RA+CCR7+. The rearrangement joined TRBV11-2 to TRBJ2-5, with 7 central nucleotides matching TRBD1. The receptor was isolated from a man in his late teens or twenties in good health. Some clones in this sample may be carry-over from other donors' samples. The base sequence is TGTGCCAGCAGCTTAACGAGGGGGCTATTGGAGACCCAGTACTTC. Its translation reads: CASSLTRGLLETQYF. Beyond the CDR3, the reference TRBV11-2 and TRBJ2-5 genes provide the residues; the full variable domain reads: EAGVAQSPRYKIIEKRQSVAFWCNPISGHATLYWYQQILGQGPKLLIQFQNNGVVDDSQLPKDRFSAERLKGVDSTLKIQPAKLEDSAVYLCASSLTRGLLETQYFGPGTRLLVL.